These 25 T cell receptor beta chains were sequenced from one sample in a study of T cells after posttransplantation cyclophosphamide. Cells defined as naive were viable CD3+CD4+ or CD3+CD8+ and CCR7+CD45RA+CD45RO-CD95-CD27+CD28+. Sequencing was performed with immunoSEQ multiplex PCR; in TCRdb, only in-frame clones are kept and a portion is missing. The table includes some 20,000 clones, 95% to 98% detected once. The source material was naive CD4+ T cells sorted from PBMCs. The receptors here all came from a man between 35 and 55 years old in good health, CMV-negative, and a related stem cell transplant donor.

The rearrangement joins TRBV11-2 to TRBJ1-1, with D unclear. The CDR3 covers 15 residues. The germline V gene encodes CDR1 SGHAT and CDR2 FQNNGV. Trimming removed 2 bases from V and 5 bases from J, with 15 bases in between. This chain's CDR3 is CASSLRGTRGTEAFF. CDR3 DNA: TGTGCCAGCAGCTTACGCGGCACTCGCGGAACTGAAGCTTTCTTT.

The chain joins TRBV6-5 to TRBJ1-1; maybe TRBD1 (5 bases). CDR3 size: 14 residues. The germline V gene has CDR1 MNHEY and CDR2 SVGAGI. V lost 6 bases, J lost 2 bases, and 13 bases lay in between. For the CDR3, the DNA is TGTGCCAGCAGCAAACAGGCGGTTAACACTGAAGCTTTCTTT. Its protein is CASSKQAVNTEAFF.

The V call is TRBV6-5, the J call TRBJ1-2, with TRBD1 matching 9 bases. With V trimmed by 6 bases and J by 3 bases, 2 bases remained unmatched. The CDR3 runs 13 residues. Looked up from germline, CDR1 is MNHEY and CDR2 is SVGAGI. CDR3 protein: CASRRDRDYGYTF. The CDR3 DNA reads TGTGCCAGCAGGCGGGACAGGGACTATGGCTACACCTTC.

The chain recombines TRBV19 with TRBJ1-2; tentatively, D is TRBD1 (6 bases). Looked up from germline, CDR1 is LNHDA and CDR2 is SQIVND (reference sequence). Deletions cut 3 bases from V and 4 bases from J, with 21 bases between. This CDR3 region has 17 residues. CDR3 region: CASSMRFSGAEIYGYTF. The CDR3 DNA sequence: TGTGCCAGTAGTATGCGATTTTCAGGGGCTGAAATCTATGGCTACACCTTC.

The table lists this clone with a few counts. The chain combines TRBV6-1 with TRBJ2-1; 12 bases align to TRBD2. Germline V gives CDR1 MNHNS, CDR2 SASEGT. V lost 2 bases and J lost 9; bases outside the gene matches: 5. The CDR3 spans 15 residues. In DNA, the CDR3 is TGTGCCAGCAGTGAAAGTCTAGCGGGAGGGAGTGAGCAGTTCTTC. It codes for CASSESLAGGSEQFF.

The V gene is TRBV19, the J gene TRBJ2-7; 7 bases are a match to TRBD1. The CDR3 loop spans 15 amino acids. CDR1 is LNHDA and CDR2 is SQIVND in the germline V gene (reference sequence). Germline trimming cut 2 bases from V and 1 base from J; bases unmatched to any gene: 5. The CDR3 region is CASSIRGQPSYEQYF. The CDR3 DNA reads as TGTGCCAGTAGTATAAGGGGACAGCCTTCCTACGAGCAGTACTTC.

This chain links TRBV28 with TRBJ2-6; 9 bases match TRBD1. J was trimmed by 2 bases and V by 5 bases; bases with no gene match: 10. Germline lookup yields CDR1 MDHEN and CDR2 SYDVKM. This CDR3 comprises 18 residues. The CDR3 region has the DNA TGTGCCAGCAGTCCCGACAGGGGGGATGGTCCTGGGGCCAACGTCCTGACTTTC. This sequence encodes CASSPDRGDGPGANVLTF.

The CDR3 here is CASSLRTGALAGDREQFF. CDR3 coding DNA: TGTGCCAGCAGTCTAAGGACAGGGGCACTAGCGGGGGACCGTGAGCAGTTCTTC. The V and J genes are TRBV27 and TRBJ2-1, with 11 bases aligning to TRBD2. This CDR3 is built from 18 residues. J gave up 9 bases and V 5 bases, and 18 bases lay outside the gene matches. Germline lookup yields CDR1 MNHEY and CDR2 SMNVEV (reference sequence).

The V gene is TRBV6-6, the J gene TRBJ2-7; 11 bases are a match to TRBD2. CDR1 is MNHNY and CDR2 is SVGAGI in the germline V gene (reference sequence). J was trimmed by 3 bases and V by 11 bases; bases with no gene match: 6. The CDR3 is made up of 13 amino acids. CDR3 protein: CAVSGRAYYEQYF. The CDR3 DNA follows: TGTGCCGTTAGCGGGAGGGCCTACTACGAGCAGTACTTC.

The rearrangement joins TRBV5-1 to TRBJ1-1; D is possibly TRBD1 (6 bases). V was shortened by 1 base and J by 7 bases, with 11 bases between the two germline ends. There are 13 residues in the CDR3. Germline V gene lookup returns CDR1 SGHRS and CDR2 YFSETQ. CDR3 sequence: CASSLNGGSEAFF. Written as DNA, the CDR3 is TGCGCCAGCAGCTTGAATGGGGGCAGTGAAGCTTTCTTT.

V gene TRBV11-2 combines with J gene TRBJ1-1; 8 positions agree with TRBD1. CDR3 size: 17 residues. The junction had 10 bases not matched to a gene; V was cut back by 0 bases and J by 4 bases. Germline loops: CDR1 SGHAT, CDR2 FQNNGV. This CDR3 reads CASSLDGGQGGSTEAFF. Written as DNA, the CDR3 is TGTGCCAGCAGCTTAGATGGAGGACAGGGTGGGAGCACTGAAGCTTTCTTT.

V and J are TRBV2 and TRBJ2-1; 7 bases align to TRBD1. CDR3 length equals 12 residues. Germline CDR1 is SNHLY and CDR2 is FYNNEI. Germline trimming cut 4 bases from V and 9 bases from J; bases unmatched to any gene: 3. The CDR3, as DNA: TGTGCCAGCAGTGTTACAGGGGTTGAGCAGTTCTTC. Its protein is CASSVTGVEQFF.

J is TRBJ2-3 and V is TRBV15, with 9 bases lining up with TRBD2. The CDR3 loop spans 16 amino acids. The V gene's germline CDR1 is LNHNV and CDR2 YYDKDF (reference sequence). V lost 2 bases, J lost 0 bases, and 3 bases stayed unmatched. CDR3 bases: TGTGCCACCAGCAGAAGACTAGCGGCTAGCACAGATACGCAGTATTTT. Amino acids: CATSRRLAASTDTQYF. Complete variable domain (other parts from reference TRBV15 and TRBJ2-3): DAMVIQNPRYQVTQFGKPVTLSCSQTLNHNVMYWYQQKSSQAPKLLFHYYDKDFNNEADTPDNFQSRRPNTSFCFLDIRSPGLGDTAMYLCATSRRLAASTDTQYFGPGTRLTVL.

The CDR3 coding sequence is TGCGCCAGCAGCACCGGTCACGTCGGGAGGAACACTGAAGCTTTCTTT. This encodes CASSTGHVGRNTEAFF. The J gene is TRBJ1-1, the V gene TRBV5-1, with D unclear. Germline V gene data show CDR1 as SGHRS and CDR2 as YFSETQ. The CDR3 has 16 amino acids. Trimming pared 4 bases from V and 1 base from J, leaving 17 bases between.

The rearrangement joins TRBV7-3 to TRBJ2-3; 7 nucleotides align to TRBD1. This CDR3 contains 16 residues. Germline V gene data show CDR1 as SGHTA and CDR2 as FQGTGA. The junction had 8 bases not matched to a gene; V was cut back by 4 bases and J by 1 base. DNA for the CDR3: TGTGCCAGCAGCTCCCCCACAGGGGCGGGCACAGATACGCAGTATTTT. Translating gives CASSSPTGAGTDTQYF.

This chain connects TRBV7-9 to TRBJ2-3; D unresolved. The CDR3 runs to 11 residues. Trimming took off 5 bases at V and 2 bases at J, with 2 bases between the two ends. Germline CDR1 SEHNR, CDR2 FQNEAQ (reference sequence). The CDR3 DNA is TGTGCCAGCAGCCTCACAGATACGCAGTATTTT. This gives the protein CASSLTDTQYF.

The chain carries TRBV19 and TRBJ1-3, with a weak D call TRBD1 (6 bases). The CDR3 sequence is 14 residues long. Germline CDR1 and CDR2: LNHDA and SQIVND (reference sequence). V was pared by 6 bases and J by 4 bases, with 13 bases between. CDR3 protein: CASSLQGIGNTIYF. The CDR3 nucleotides read TGTGCCAGTAGCCTACAGGGAATCGGAAACACCATATATTTT.

The chain employs TRBV6-5 and TRBJ2-7, with 8 bases lining up with TRBD1. This CDR3 region has 15 residues. The germline V gene has CDR1 MNHEY and CDR2 SVGAGI. V gave up 4 bases and J gave up 3 bases; unmatched junction bases: 8. Here the CDR3 reads CASSSPRTGSYEQYF. CDR3 nucleotide sequence: TGTGCCAGCAGTTCCCCCCGGACAGGGAGCTACGAGCAGTACTTC.

This CDR3 is CSAYDRQSPYEQYF. The CDR3 bases are TGCAGCGCTTACGACAGGCAGTCCCCCTACGAGCAGTACTTC. The gene calls are TRBV29-1 and TRBJ2-7; TRBD1 is a possible D gene (6 bases). CDR1 SQVTM and CDR2 ANQGSEA come from the germline V gene. The V end was cut by 7 bases, the J end by 2 bases, with 18 bases between. This CDR3 contains 14 residues.

The J gene is TRBJ2-6, the V gene TRBV7-9; D gene unclear. CDR1 is SEHNR, CDR2 FQNEAQ, per germline (reference sequence). This CDR3 has 16 amino acids. Trimming removed 0 bases at V and 3 bases at J, with 9 bases between. The CDR3: CASSLAWADGANVLTF. CDR3 DNA: TGTGCCAGCAGCTTAGCGTGGGCAGATGGGGCCAACGTCCTGACTTTC. Full variable domain (rest looked up from reference TRBV7-9 and TRBJ2-6): DTGVSQNPRHKITKRGQNVTFRCDPISEHNRLYWYRQTLGQGPEFLTYFQNEAQLEKSRLLSDRFSAERPKGSFSTLEIQRTEQGDSAMYLCASSLAWADGANVLTFGAGSRLTVL.

The chain recombines TRBV11-2 with TRBJ2-7; 11 bases agree with TRBD2. Per the germline V gene, CDR1 is SGHAT and CDR2 is FQNNGV. V lost 1 base and J lost 7; bases outside the gene matches: 6. CDR3 size: 15 residues. CDR3 bases: TGTGCCAGCAGCTTAGCAAGCTTAGCGGGGGGGGAGCAGTACTTC. This sequence encodes CASSLASLAGGEQYF. Supplemented by reference TRBV11-2 and TRBJ2-7, the full variable domain reads EAGVAQSPRYKIIEKRQSVAFWCNPISGHATLYWYQQILGQGPKLLIQFQNNGVVDDSQLPKDRFSAERLKGVDSTLKIQPAKLEDSAVYLCASSLASLAGGEQYFGPGTRLTVT.

This rearrangement joins TRBV4-1 to TRBJ2-7, with 10 bases that match TRBD1. The CDR3 covers 16 residues. V lost 1 base, J lost 2 bases, and 5 bases stayed unmatched. Germline assignment: CDR1 MGHRA and CDR2 YSYEKL. CDR3 bases: TGCGCCAGCAGCCAAGCTCCGGGACAGGGGACCTACGAGCAGTACTTC. Residues: CASSQAPGQGTYEQYF.

This sequence joins TRBV2 and TRBJ1-1, with 10 bases matching TRBD1. V lost 4 bases to trimming and J lost 5 bases; unmatched junction nucleotides: 1. CDR3 length: 13 amino acids. The V gene's germline CDR1 is SNHLY and CDR2 FYNNEI. The CDR3 sequence is CASSVDRGTEAFF. The CDR3, as DNA: TGTGCCAGCAGTGTGGACAGGGGGACTGAAGCTTTCTTT.

This chain uses TRBV18 with TRBJ1-1; D might be TRBD1 (5 bases). The CDR3 runs to 13 residues. V lost 3 bases and J 2 bases, leaving 7 bases between the germline ends. Germline values: CDR1 KGHSH, CDR2 LQKENI. CDR3 nucleotide sequence: TGTGCCAGCTCACCGGACATTAACACTGAAGCTTTCTTT. It codes for CASSPDINTEAFF.

The chain carries TRBV10-2 and TRBJ1-5; the match to TRBD1 covers 9 bases. Looked up from germline, CDR1 is WSHSY and CDR2 is SAAADI. V was clipped by 1 base and J by 2 bases; unmatched bases: 3. There are 16 residues in the CDR3. For the CDR3, the DNA is TGCGCCAGCAGTGAGTTGACAGGGGGAGGCAATCAGCCCCAGCATTTT. It encodes CASSELTGGGNQPQHF.